A selection of T cell receptor beta chains follows, all from one sample in a study of cytomegalovirus exposure and HLA in healthy donors. Using immunoSEQ multiplex PCR, the repertoire was profiled, and TCRdb retains in-frame clones only, with some absent. Among around 200,000 clones listed, around three quarters were seen once. The sequencing input was PBMCs. The source of these receptors is a man in his forties in good health and CMV-seronegative. The CDR3 runs from the conserved cysteine through the conserved F or W.

CDR3	J	length	V
CAFGSGGNTGELFF	TRBJ2-2	14	TRBV6-1
CATSGHPRGNQPQHF	TRBJ1-5	15	TRBV15
CSVAGQGEANYGYTF	TRBJ1-2	15	TRBV29-1
CASSLRGQGNTEAFF	TRBJ1-1	15	TRBV5-1
CASSLAQGTDYEQYF	TRBJ2-7	15	TRBV7-7
CASSLAGGTGIEFF	TRBJ2-1	14	TRBV5-6
CASSGLAGGRETQYF	TRBJ2-5	15	TRBV6-1
CASSSPGLAGGPGELFF	TRBJ2-2	17	TRBV28
CAWSVSGGTQYF	TRBJ2-5	12	TRBV30
CASSLSQTGNNSPLHF	TRBJ1-6	16	TRBV27
CASTRGLGTGELFF	TRBJ2-2	14	TRBV4-3
CASSLRGPFSGNTIYF	TRBJ1-3	16	TRBV7-2
CASSLQRASGRGNEQFF	TRBJ2-1	17	TRBV4-1
CASLSGHTDTGELFF	TRBJ2-2	15	TRBV19
CASRPTLAGVYEQYF	TRBJ2-7	15	TRBV28
CAQQPRDTIYGYTF	TRBJ1-2	14	TRBV30
CASNSGGRNYGYTF	TRBJ1-2	14	TRBV7-9
CASSLGVNTEAFF	TRBJ1-1	13	TRBV5-8
CASSSLTGGSNQPQHF	TRBJ1-5	16	TRBV27
CASRQRTLTGELFF	TRBJ2-2	14	TRBV28
CASSKPRTSGGIEQYF	TRBJ2-7	16	TRBV5-4
CASSSGLSRGSNQPQHF	TRBJ1-5	17	TRBV11-2
CASSPDTDTEAFF	TRBJ1-1	13	TRBV6-6
CASSMSGGAENGEAFF	TRBJ1-1	16	TRBV19
CASSLLNTEAFF	TRBJ1-1	12	TRBV7-2
CASSRNSNTEAFF	TRBJ1-1	13	TRBV7-2
CASSPTRVNTEAFF	TRBJ1-1	14	TRBV7-2
CASSLRGKAFF	TRBJ1-1	11	TRBV27
CASSLTGPGEQYF	TRBJ2-7	13	TRBV5-4
CASSLATSGRAFQETQYF	TRBJ2-5	18	TRBV5-6
CASSLAGVGANVLTF	TRBJ2-6	15	TRBV5-1
CASSAGLGFSYEQYF	TRBJ2-7	15	TRBV5-1
CASYSRTSGGSYEQYF	TRBJ2-7	16	TRBV28
CASRRSGQLYEQYF	TRBJ2-7	14	TRBV28
CASSDSGATDTQYF	TRBJ2-3	14	TRBV6-4
CSVEDLLSSYNEQFF	TRBJ2-1	15	TRBV29-1
CASSLGRAHSYEQYF	TRBJ2-7	15	TRBV5-1